This passage covers 18 T cell receptor beta chains from one sample sequenced in a study of preoperative IRX-2 immunotherapy in early breast cancer. Here immunoSEQ multiplex PCR was the method, and the copy in TCRdb shows in-frame clones only, minus some. The top ten hold roughly 28% of the sample, which has under 15,000 clones, approximately 90% seen once. The treatment: preoperative locoregional IRX-2 cytokine immunotherapy. This sample was gathered from a patient treated with IRX-2 immunotherapy. These receptors were taken from a human donor with breast cancer.

This chain uses TRBV2 with TRBJ2-2, with D possibly being TRBD1 (5 bases). The CDR3 has 13 residues. The V gene's germline CDR1 is SNHLY and CDR2 FYNNEI. Between the trimmed V and J ends, which lost 8 bases and 5 bases, there was a span of 12 bases. The CDR3 DNA is TGTGCCAGCGCACAGGCACCGACCGGGGAGCTGTTTTTT. Translated: CASAQAPTGELFF.

This chain joins TRBV7-8 and TRBJ2-3, with D hard to call. V gave up 5 bases and J gave up 0 bases, with 12 bases separating them. The CDR3 consists of 15 residues. Germline V gene sequence: CDR1 SGHVS, CDR2 FQNEAQ. The CDR3 loop reads CASSLSIVSTDTQYF. The CDR3 DNA reads TGTGCCAGCAGCCTAAGTATCGTTAGCACAGATACGCAGTATTTT.

The chain has TRBV18 and TRBJ2-1; D is perhaps TRBD1 (5 bases). The length of the CDR3 is 15 residues. V was cut by 0 bases and J by 7 bases, with 13 bases left in between. CDR1 KGHSH and CDR2 LQKENI come from the germline V gene. CDR3 amino acids: CASSPPWGGANEQFF. CDR3 DNA sequence: TGTGCCAGCTCACCACCGTGGGGCGGCGCTAATGAGCAGTTCTTC.

V and J are TRBV6-1 and TRBJ1-2, with 7 bases aligning to TRBD1. The CDR3 length is 16 residues. V shed 3 bases, J shed 4 bases, and the junction held 11 bases outside the gene matches. Looked up from germline, CDR1 is MNHNS and CDR2 is SASEGT. The CDR3 loop reads CASSDLGTVYFYGYTF. The CDR3 DNA follows: TGTGCCAGCAGTGATCTGGGGACAGTATATTTCTATGGCTACACCTTC.

The chain uses TRBV5-1 and TRBJ1-6, with D perhaps matching TRBD1 (5 bases). Germline-derived CDR1 and CDR2 are SGHRS and YFSETQ. The CDR3 is 15 residues long. With 4 bases removed from V and 7 bases from J, the gap between germline ends came to 15 bases. The CDR3 region is CASSPMTGGNSPLHF. CDR3 nucleotide sequence: TGCGCCAGCAGCCCCATGACGGGGGGGAATTCACCCCTCCACTTT.

This clone was seen a single time. The chain joins TRBV6-9 to TRBJ1-6; no reliable D call. Germline loops: CDR1 MNHGY, CDR2 SVAAGI. Trimming left V 3 bases short and J 10 bases short, with 7 bases between. The CDR3 length is 12 residues. The CDR3 region is CASSYSASPLHF. The CDR3 nucleotides are TGTGCCAGCAGTTACTCTGCGTCACCCCTCCACTTT.

The chain uses TRBV7-2 and TRBJ1-1; D is possibly TRBD1 (6 bases). Germline CDR1 SGHTA, CDR2 FQGNSA. This CDR3 is built from 14 residues. V was trimmed by 4 bases and J by 2 bases, leaving 11 bases between them. In DNA form, the CDR3 reads TGTGCCAGCAGCTCGGACAGCATTAACACTGAAGCTTTCTTT. This sequence encodes CASSSDSINTEAFF.

The V call is TRBV5-1, the J call TRBJ2-5; perhaps TRBD2 as D (5 bases). CDR1 SGHRS and CDR2 YFSETQ come from the germline V gene. The CDR3 runs 15 residues. V shed 0 bases and J shed 4 bases, with 13 bases lying between them. CDR3 in amino acids: CASSLGVGERETQYF. The CDR3, as DNA: TGCGCCAGCAGCTTGGGGGTGGGAGAGAGAGAGACCCAGTACTTC.

DNA of the CDR3: TGTGCCAGCAGTGCTGGGGCCACCGGGGAGCTGTTTTTT. Amino acids: CASSAGATGELFF. The rearrangement links TRBV6-1 to TRBJ2-2; maybe TRBD1 (5 bases). V lost 4 bases to trimming and J lost 4 bases, with 7 bases between them. The CDR3 totals 13 residues. The V gene's germline CDR1 is MNHNS and CDR2 SASEGT.

The gene calls are TRBV19 and TRBJ2-2; D gene uncertain. Trimming pared 3 bases from V and 4 bases from J, leaving 9 bases between. The CDR3 is 14 amino acids. The germline V gene encodes CDR1 LNHDA and CDR2 SQIVND (reference sequence). The CDR3 nucleotides read TGTGCCAGTAGTATTCACGTGGCCACCGGGGAGCTGTTTTTT. Its translation is CASSIHVATGELFF.

As to this clone: The junction departs from the called germline gene at one end, perhaps through a read error. V gene TRBV10-3 combines with J gene TRBJ2-7, with D perhaps being TRBD1 or TRBD2 (5 bases each). Germline V lookup: CDR1 ENHRY, CDR2 SYGVKD. There are 14 residues in the CDR3. CDR3 nucleotide sequence: TGTGCAATCAATACCGGGACGTTGACTTACGAGCAGTACTTC. As protein: CAINTGTLTYEQYF.

The chain uses TRBV10-1 and TRBJ2-3; either TRBD1 or TRBD2 may fit D (5 bases each). The germline gives CDR1 WNHNN, CDR2 SYGVQD (reference sequence). The CDR3 consists of 15 residues. Deletions cut 3 bases from V and 2 bases from J, with 12 bases between. CDR3: CASSDEGSVTDTQYF. CDR3 in DNA: TGCGCCAGCAGTGATGAGGGGTCGGTCACAGATACGCAGTATTTT.

The genes are TRBV5-1 and TRBJ2-3; 8 bases line up with TRBD2. Germline V CDR1 and CDR2: SGHRS, YFSETQ. CDR3 length equals 14 residues. With V trimmed by 6 bases and J by 6 bases, 9 bases remained unmatched. DNA of the CDR3: TGCGCCAGCACCCCCGGGACTAGAGGCGATACGCAGTATTTT. This sequence encodes CASTPGTRGDTQYF.

This chain links TRBV7-2 with TRBJ2-6; unclear D gene. The CDR3 consists of 14 residues. Trimming took 7 bases from V and 0 from J, leaving 7 bases between them. In germline, CDR1 is SGHTA, CDR2 FQGNSA. CDR3 loop: CASTVDSGANVLTF. The CDR3 nucleotides are TGTGCCAGCACTGTGGACTCTGGGGCCAACGTCCTGACTTTC.

This chain connects TRBV6-5 to TRBJ1-2; D ambiguous. V was trimmed by 4 bases and J by 5 bases, leaving 11 bases between them. CDR1 and CDR2 (germline): MNHEY, SVGAGI. The CDR3 totals 13 residues. The CDR3 region has the DNA TGTGCCAGCAGTTCCCCCTACCTATATGGCTACACCTTC. Residues: CASSSPYLYGYTF.

This chain joins TRBV6-5 and TRBJ1-1; D gene unclear. Germline values: CDR1 MNHEY, CDR2 SVGAGI. The CDR3 sequence is 14 residues long. Trimming cost V 6 bases and J 1 base, with 12 bases left between them. For the CDR3, the DNA is TGTGCCAGCAGGTTACAGATTACGAACACTGAAGCTTTCTTT. This encodes CASRLQITNTEAFF.

This chain joins TRBV2 and TRBJ1-5, with D perhaps matching TRBD1 (5 bases). V lost 8 bases to trimming and J lost 0 bases, with 8 bases between them. The CDR3 sequence is 13 residues long. Germline V lookup: CDR1 SNHLY, CDR2 FYNNEI. CDR3 nucleotide sequence: TGTGCCAGCGGGACGGATAGCAATCAGCCCCAGCATTTT. It translates to CASGTDSNQPQHF. The entire variable domain, with the rest obtained from reference TRBV2 and TRBJ1-5, is as follows: EPEVTQTPSHQVTQMGQEVILRCVPISNHLYFYWYRQILGQKVEFLVSFYNNEISEKSEIFDDQFSVERPDGSNFTLKIRSTKLEDSAMYFCASGTDSNQPQHFGDGTRLSIL.

The chain is built from TRBV5-4 and TRBJ2-6; no clear D. This CDR3 region has 14 residues. The ends were cut back, 2 bases at V and 0 bases at J, with 3 bases in the middle. The germline V gene has CDR1 SGHNT and CDR2 YYREEE (reference sequence). In DNA form, the CDR3 reads TGTGCCAGCAGCTTAGACTCTGGGGCCAACGTCCTGACTTTC. Protein product: CASSLDSGANVLTF.